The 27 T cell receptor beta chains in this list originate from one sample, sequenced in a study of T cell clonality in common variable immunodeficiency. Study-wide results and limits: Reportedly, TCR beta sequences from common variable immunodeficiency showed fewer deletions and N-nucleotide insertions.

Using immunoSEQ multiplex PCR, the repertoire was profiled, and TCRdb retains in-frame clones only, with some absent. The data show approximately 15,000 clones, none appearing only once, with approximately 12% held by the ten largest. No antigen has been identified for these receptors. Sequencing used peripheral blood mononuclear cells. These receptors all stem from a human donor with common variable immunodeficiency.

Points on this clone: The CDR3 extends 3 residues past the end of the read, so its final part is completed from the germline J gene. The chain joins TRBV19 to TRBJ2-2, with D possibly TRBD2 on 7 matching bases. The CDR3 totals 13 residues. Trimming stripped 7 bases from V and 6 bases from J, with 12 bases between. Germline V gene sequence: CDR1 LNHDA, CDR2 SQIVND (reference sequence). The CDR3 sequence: CASKQGGAGELFF. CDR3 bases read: TGTGCCAGTAAACAGGGAGGGGCCGGGGAG.

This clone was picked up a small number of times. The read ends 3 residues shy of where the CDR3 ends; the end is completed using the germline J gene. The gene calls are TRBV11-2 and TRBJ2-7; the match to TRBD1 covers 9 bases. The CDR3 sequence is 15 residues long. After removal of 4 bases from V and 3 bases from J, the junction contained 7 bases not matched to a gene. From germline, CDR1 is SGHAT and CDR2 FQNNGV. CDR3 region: CASSSGTGKNYEQYF. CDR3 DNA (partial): TGTGCCAGCAGCTCCGGGACAGGGAAAAACTACGAG.

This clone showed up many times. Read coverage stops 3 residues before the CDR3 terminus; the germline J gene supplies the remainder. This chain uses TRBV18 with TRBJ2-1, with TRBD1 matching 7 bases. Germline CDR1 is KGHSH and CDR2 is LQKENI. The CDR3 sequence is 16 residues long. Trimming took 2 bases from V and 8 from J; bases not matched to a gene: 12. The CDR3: CASSPDRVVSSDEQFF. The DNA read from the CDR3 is TGTGCCAGCTCACCAGACAGGGTGGTCTCTTCCGATGAG. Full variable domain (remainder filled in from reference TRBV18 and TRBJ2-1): NAGVMQNPRHLVRRRGQEARLRCSPMKGHSHVYWYRQLPEEGLKFMVYLQKENIIDESGMPKERFSAEFPKEGPSILRIQQVVRGDSAAYFCASSPDRVVSSDEQFFGPGTRLTVL.

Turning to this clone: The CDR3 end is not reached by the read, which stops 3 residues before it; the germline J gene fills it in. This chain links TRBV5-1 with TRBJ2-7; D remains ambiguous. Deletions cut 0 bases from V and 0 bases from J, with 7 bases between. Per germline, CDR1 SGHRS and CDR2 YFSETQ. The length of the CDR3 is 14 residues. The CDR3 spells CASSLDPLSYEQYF. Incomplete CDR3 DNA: TGCGCCAGCAGCTTGGATCCCCTCTCCTACGAG.

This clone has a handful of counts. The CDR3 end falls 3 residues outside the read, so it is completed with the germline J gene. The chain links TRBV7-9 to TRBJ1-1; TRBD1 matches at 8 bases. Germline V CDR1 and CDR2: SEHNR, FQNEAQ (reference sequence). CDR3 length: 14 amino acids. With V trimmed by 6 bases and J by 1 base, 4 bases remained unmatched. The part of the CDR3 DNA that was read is TGTGCCAGCAGGGGAACAGGGGGGAACACTGAA. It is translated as CASRGTGGNTE. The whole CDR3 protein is CASRGTGGNTEAFF.

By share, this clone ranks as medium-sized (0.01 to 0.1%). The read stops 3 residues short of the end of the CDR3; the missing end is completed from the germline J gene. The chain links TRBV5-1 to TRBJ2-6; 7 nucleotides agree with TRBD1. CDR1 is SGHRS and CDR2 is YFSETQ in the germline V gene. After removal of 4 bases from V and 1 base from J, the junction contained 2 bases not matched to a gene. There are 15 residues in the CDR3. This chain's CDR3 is CASSPTGSGANVLTF. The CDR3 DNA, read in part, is TGCGCCAGCAGCCCGACAGGGTCTGGGGCCAACGTC.

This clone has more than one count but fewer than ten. CDR3: CASSPGLTVGGYTF. The CDR3 bases that were read are TGTGCCAGTAGCCCCGGACTTACGGTGGGTGGC. The genes are TRBV19 and TRBJ1-2; D gene ambiguous. The read comes to an end 3 residues before the CDR3 does, leaving the germline J gene to fill in the end. CDR1 is LNHDA and CDR2 is SQIVND in the germline V gene (reference sequence). This CDR3 spans 14 amino acids. V was clipped by 6 bases and J by 7 bases, with 18 bases between them.

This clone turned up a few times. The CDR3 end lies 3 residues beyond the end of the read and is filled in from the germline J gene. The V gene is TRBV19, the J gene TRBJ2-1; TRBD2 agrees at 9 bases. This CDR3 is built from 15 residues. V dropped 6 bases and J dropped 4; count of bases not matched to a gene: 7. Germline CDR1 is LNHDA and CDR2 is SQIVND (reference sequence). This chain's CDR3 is CASRLAGARYNEQFF. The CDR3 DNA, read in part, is TGTGCCAGTAGATTAGCGGGAGCAAGGTACAATGAG.

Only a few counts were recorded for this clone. CDR3 sequence reads: CASSSLNGENIQYF. CDR3 DNA, as far as it was read: TGTGCCAGCAGCTCCCTTAACGGGGAAAACATT. The rearrangement links TRBV7-2 to TRBJ2-4; D is possibly TRBD2 (5 bases). The CDR3 end lies 3 residues beyond the end of the read and is filled in from the germline J gene. This CDR3 region has 14 residues. Germline values: CDR1 SGHTA, CDR2 FQGNSA. V dropped 4 bases and J dropped 5 bases, with 12 bases sitting between them.

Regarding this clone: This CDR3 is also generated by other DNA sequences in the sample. The CDR3 bases that were read are TGTGCCAGCAGCTTGGCAACAGGGGCGGGGTCACCC. Residues: CASSLATGAGSP. The entire CDR3 protein reads CASSLATGAGSPLHF. The gene calls are TRBV7-2 and TRBJ1-6, with TRBD1 matching over 7 bases. The sequenced fragment ends 3 residues before the CDR3 boundary, so the rest is inferred from the germline J gene. The V segment lost 3 bases and the J segment 10 bases; nucleotides outside the gene matches: 9. Germline V gives CDR1 SGHTA, CDR2 FQGNSA. The CDR3 contains 15 residues.

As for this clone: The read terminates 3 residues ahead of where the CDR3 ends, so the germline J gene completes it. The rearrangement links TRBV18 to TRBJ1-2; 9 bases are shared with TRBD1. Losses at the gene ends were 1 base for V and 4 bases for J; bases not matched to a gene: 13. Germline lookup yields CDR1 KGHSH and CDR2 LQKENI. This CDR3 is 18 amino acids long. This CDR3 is CASSPLGSTGGGSYGYTF. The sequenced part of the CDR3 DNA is TGTGCCAGCTCACCACTTGGGAGTACAGGGGGCGGAAGCTATGGC.

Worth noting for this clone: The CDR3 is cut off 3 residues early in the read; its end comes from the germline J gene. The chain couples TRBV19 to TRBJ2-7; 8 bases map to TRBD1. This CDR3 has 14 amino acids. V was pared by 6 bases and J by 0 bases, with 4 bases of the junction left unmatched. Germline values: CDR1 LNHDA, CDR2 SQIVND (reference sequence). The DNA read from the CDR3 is TGTGCCAGTAGGGGACAGGATAGCTCCTACGAG. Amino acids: CASRGQDSSYE. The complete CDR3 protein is CASRGQDSSYEQYF. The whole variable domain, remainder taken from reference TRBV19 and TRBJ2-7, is DGGITQSPKYLFRKEGQNVTLSCEQNLNHDAMYWYRQDPGQGLRLIYYSQIVNDFQKGDIAEGYSVSREKKESFPLTVTSAQKNPTAFYLCASRGQDSSYEQYFGPGTRLTVT.

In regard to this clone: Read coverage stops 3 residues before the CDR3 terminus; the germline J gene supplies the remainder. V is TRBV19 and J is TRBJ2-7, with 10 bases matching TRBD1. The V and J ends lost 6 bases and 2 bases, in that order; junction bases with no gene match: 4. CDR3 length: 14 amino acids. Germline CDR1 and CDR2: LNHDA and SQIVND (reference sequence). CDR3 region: CASSSGTGAYEQYF. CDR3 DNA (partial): TGTGCCAGTAGCTCCGGGACAGGGGCCTACGAG.

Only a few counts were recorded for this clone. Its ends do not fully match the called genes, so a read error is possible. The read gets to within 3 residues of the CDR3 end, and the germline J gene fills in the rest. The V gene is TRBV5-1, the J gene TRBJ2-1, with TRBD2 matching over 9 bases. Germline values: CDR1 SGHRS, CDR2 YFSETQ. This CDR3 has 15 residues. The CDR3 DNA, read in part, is TGCGCCAGCGGCTTAGGACTAGCGTGGGATAATGAG. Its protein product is CASGLGLAWDNE. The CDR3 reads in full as CASGLGLAWDNEQFF.

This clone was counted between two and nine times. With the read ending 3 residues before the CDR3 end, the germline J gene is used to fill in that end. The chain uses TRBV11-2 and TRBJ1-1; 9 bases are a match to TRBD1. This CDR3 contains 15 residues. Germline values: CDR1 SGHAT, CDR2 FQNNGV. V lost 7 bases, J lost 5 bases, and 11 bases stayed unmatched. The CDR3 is CASKFGGQGGTEAFF. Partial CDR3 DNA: TGTGCCAGCAAATTTGGGGGACAGGGTGGAACTGAA.

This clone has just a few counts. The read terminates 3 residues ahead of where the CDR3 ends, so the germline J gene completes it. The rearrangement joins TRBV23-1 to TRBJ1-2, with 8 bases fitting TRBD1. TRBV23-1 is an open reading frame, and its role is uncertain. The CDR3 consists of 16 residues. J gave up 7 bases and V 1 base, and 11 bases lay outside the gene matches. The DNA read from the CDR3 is TGCGCCAGCAGTCAATTTCCATGTACAGGGGGTACTGGC. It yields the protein CASSQFPCTGGTG. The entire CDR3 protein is CASSQFPCTGGTGYTF.

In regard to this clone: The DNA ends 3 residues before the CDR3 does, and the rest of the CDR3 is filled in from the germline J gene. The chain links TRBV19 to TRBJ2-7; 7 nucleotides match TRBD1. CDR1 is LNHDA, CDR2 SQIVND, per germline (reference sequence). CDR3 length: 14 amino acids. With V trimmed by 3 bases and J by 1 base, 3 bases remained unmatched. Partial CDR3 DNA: TGTGCCAGTAGTATGACAGGGAGTTCCTACGAG. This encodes CASSMTGSSYE. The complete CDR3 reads CASSMTGSSYEQYF.

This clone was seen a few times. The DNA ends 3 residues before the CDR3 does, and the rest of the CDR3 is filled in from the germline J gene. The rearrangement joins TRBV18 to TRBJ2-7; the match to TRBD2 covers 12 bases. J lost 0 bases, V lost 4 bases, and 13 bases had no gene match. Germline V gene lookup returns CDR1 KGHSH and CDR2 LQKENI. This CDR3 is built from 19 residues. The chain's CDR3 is CASSLAGTSGLGSSYEQYF. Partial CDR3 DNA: TGTGCCAGCTCACTCGCCGGGACTAGCGGGTTAGGCAGCTCCTACGAG. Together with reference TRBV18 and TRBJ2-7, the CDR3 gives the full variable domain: NAGVMQNPRHLVRRRGQEARLRCSPMKGHSHVYWYRQLPEEGLKFMVYLQKENIIDESGMPKERFSAEFPKEGPSILRIQQVVRGDSAAYFCASSLAGTSGLGSSYEQYFGPGTRLTVT.

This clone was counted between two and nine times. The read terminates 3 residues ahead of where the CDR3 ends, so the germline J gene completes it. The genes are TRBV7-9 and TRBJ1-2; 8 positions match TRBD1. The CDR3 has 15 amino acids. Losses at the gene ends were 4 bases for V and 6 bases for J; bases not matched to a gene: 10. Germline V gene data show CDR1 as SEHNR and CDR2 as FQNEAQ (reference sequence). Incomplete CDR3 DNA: TGTGCCAGCAGCTCGCGTAACGCAGGGGGCGATGGC. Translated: CASSSRNAGGDG. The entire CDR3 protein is CASSSRNAGGDGYTF.

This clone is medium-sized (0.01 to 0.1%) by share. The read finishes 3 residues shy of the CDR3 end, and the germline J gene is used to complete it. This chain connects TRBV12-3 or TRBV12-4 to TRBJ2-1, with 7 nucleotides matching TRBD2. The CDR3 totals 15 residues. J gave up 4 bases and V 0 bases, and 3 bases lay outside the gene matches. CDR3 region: CASSLASSGYNEQFF. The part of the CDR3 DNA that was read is TGTGCCAGCAGTTTAGCTTCTAGCGGATACAATGAG.

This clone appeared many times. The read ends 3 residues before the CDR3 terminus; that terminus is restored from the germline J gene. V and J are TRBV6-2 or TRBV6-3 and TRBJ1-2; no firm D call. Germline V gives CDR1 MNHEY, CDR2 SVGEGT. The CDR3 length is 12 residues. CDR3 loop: CASSYYPAGYTF. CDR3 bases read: TGTGCCAGCAGTTACTACCCCGCGGGC.

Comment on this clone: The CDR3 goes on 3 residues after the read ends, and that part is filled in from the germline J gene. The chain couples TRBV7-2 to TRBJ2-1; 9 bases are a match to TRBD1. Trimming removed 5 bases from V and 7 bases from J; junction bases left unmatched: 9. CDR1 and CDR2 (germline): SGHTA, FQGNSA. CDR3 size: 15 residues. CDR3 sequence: CASSPPGQGFNEQFF. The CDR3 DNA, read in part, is TGTGCCAGCAGCCCCCCGGGACAGGGTTTTAATGAG.

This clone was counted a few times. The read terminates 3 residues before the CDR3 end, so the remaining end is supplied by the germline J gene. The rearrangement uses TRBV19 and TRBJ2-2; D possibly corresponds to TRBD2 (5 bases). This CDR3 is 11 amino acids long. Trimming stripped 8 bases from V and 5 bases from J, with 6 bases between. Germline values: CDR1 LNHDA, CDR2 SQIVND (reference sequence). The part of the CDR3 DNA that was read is TGTGCCAGTCGAGGGACCGGGGAG. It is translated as CASRGTGE. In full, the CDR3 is CASRGTGELFF. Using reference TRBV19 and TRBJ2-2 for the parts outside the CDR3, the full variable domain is DGGITQSPKYLFRKEGQNVTLSCEQNLNHDAMYWYRQDPGQGLRLIYYSQIVNDFQKGDIAEGYSVSREKKESFPLTVTSAQKNPTAFYLCASRGTGELFFGEGSRLTVL.

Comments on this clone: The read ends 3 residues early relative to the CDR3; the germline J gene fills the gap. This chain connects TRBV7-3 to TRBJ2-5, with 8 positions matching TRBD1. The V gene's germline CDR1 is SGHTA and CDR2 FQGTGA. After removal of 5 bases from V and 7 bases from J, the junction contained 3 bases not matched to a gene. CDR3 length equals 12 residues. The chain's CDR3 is CASSDRGRTQYF. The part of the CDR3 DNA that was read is TGTGCCAGCAGCGACAGGGGAAGGACC. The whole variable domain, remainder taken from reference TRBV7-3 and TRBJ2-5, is GAGVSQTPSNKVTEKGKYVELRCDPISGHTALYWYRQSLGQGPEFLIYFQGTGAADDSGLPNDRFFAVRPEGSVSTLKIQRTERGDSAVYLCASSDRGRTQYFGPGTRLLVL.

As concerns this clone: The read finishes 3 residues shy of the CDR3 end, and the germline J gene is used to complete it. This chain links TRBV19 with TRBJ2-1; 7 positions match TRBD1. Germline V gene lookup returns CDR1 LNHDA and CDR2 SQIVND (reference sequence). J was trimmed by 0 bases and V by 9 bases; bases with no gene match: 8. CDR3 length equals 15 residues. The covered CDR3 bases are TGTGCCAGCAGAGGGGGCGCGGGCTCCTACAATGAG. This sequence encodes CASRGGAGSYNE. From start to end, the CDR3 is CASRGGAGSYNEQFF.

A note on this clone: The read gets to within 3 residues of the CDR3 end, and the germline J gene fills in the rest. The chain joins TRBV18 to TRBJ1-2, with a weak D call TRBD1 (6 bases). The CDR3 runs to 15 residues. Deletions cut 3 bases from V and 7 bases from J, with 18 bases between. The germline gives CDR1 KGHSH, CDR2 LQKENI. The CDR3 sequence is CASSPDATGWAGYTF. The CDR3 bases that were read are TGTGCCAGCTCACCCGACGCCACAGGGTGGGCTGGC.

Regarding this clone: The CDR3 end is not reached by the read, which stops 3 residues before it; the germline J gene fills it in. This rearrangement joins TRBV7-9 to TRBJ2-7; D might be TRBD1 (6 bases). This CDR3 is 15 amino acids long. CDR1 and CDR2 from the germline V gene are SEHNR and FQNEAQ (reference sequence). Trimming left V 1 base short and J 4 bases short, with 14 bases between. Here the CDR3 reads CASSLGGTTGYEQYF. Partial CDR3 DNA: TGTGCCAGCAGCTTAGGGGGCACTACAGGGTACGAG. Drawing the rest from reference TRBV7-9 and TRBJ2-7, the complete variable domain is DTGVSQNPRHKITKRGQNVTFRCDPISEHNRLYWYRQTLGQGPEFLTYFQNEAQLEKSRLLSDRFSAERPKGSFSTLEIQRTEQGDSAMYLCASSLGGTTGYEQYFGPGTRLTVT.